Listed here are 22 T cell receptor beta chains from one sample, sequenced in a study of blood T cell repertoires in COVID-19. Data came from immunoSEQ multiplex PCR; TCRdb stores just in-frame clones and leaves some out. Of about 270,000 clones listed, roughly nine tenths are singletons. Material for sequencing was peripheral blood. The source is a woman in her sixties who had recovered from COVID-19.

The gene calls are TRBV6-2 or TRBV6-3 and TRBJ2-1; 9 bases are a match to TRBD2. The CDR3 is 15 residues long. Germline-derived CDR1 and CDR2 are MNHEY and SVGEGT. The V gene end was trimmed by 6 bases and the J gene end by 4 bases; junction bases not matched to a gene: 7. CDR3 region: CASSFSGGFYNEQFF. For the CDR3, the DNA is TGTGCCAGCAGCTTTAGCGGGGGATTTTACAATGAGCAGTTCTTC.

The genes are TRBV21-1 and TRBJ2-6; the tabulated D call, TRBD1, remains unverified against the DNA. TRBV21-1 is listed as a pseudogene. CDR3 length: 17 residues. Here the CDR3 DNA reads TGTGCCAGCAGCGGGTGGACAGGGTTACGTGGGGCCAACGTCCTGACTTTC. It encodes CASSGWTGLRGANVLTF.

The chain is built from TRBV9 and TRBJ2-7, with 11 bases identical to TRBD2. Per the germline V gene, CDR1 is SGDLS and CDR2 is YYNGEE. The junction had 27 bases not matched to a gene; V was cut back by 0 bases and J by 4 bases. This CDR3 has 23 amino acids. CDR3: CASSVEWVEINPRLAGKVYEQYF. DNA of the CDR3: TGTGCCAGCAGCGTAGAGTGGGTGGAGATAAATCCGAGACTAGCGGGGAAGGTGTACGAGCAGTACTTC.

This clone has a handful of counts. CDR3 coding DNA: TGTGCCAGCAGCCGGGGGTACCAAGAGACCCAGTACTTC. It codes for CASSRGYQETQYF. This chain joins TRBV7-3 and TRBJ2-5; D possibly corresponds to TRBD2 (6 bases). Trimming took 5 bases from V and 0 from J, leaving 7 bases between them. The CDR3 has 13 amino acids. Germline values: CDR1 SGHTA, CDR2 FQGTGA.

The CDR3 region has the DNA TGCGCCAGCAGCCAAGATCAGTGGACAGGGTCATCCTACGAGCAGTACTTC. Translated: CASSQDQWTGSSYEQYF. This chain joins TRBV4-1 and TRBJ2-7, with 8 bases that match TRBD1. This CDR3 region has 17 residues. The V segment lost 0 bases and the J segment 1 base; nucleotides outside the gene matches: 8. Germline lookup yields CDR1 MGHRA and CDR2 YSYEKL.

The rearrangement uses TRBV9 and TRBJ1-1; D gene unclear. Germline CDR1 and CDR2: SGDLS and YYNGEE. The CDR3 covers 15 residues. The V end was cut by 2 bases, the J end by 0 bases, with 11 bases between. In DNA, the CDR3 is TGTGCCAGCAGCGTGATACCCGACATGAACACTGAAGCTTTCTTT. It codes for CASSVIPDMNTEAFF.

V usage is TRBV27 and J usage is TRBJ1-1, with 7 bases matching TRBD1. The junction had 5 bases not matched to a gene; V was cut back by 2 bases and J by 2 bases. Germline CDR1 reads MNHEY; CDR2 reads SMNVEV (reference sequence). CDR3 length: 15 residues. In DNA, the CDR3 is TGTGCCAGCAGTTTAAGGGGGCTACCAAACACTGAAGCTTTCTTT. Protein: CASSLRGLPNTEAFF.

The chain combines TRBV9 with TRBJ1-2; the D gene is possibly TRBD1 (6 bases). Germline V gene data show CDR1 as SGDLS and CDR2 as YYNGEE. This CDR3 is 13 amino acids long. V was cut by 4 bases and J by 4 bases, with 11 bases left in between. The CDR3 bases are TGTGCCAGCAGCAAAACAGGGACCTATGGCTACACCTTC. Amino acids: CASSKTGTYGYTF.

The CDR3 nucleotides read TGTGCCAGCAGTTTATGGCGGCAGTATCAGCCCCAGCATTTT. It translates to CASSLWRQYQPQHF. The chain employs TRBV28 and TRBJ1-5; the D is unclear. The CDR3 covers 14 residues. Germline V gives CDR1 MDHEN, CDR2 SYDVKM. Trimming cost V 0 bases and J 5 bases, with 8 bases left between them.

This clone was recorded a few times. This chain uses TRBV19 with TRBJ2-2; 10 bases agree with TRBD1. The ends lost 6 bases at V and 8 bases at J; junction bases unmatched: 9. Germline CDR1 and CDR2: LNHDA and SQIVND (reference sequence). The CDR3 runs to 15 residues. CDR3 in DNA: TGTGCCAGTAGACTCCGGGACAGGGGCGGTGGGGAGCTGTTTTTT. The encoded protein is CASRLRDRGGGELFF. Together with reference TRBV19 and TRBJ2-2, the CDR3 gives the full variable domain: DGGITQSPKYLFRKEGQNVTLSCEQNLNHDAMYWYRQDPGQGLRLIYYSQIVNDFQKGDIAEGYSVSREKKESFPLTVTSAQKNPTAFYLCASRLRDRGGGELFFGEGSRLTVL.

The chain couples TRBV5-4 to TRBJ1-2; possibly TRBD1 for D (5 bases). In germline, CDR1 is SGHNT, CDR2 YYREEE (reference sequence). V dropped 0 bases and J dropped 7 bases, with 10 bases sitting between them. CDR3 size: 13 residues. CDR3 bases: TGTGCCAGCAGCTTGGGCAGGGAATCTGGCTACACCTTC. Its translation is CASSLGRESGYTF.

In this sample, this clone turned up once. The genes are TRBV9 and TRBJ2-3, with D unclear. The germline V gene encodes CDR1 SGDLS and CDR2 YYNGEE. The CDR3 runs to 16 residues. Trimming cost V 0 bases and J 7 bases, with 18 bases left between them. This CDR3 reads CASSVAGLLSAHTQYF. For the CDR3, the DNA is TGTGCCAGCAGCGTAGCTGGGCTCCTCTCCGCACATACGCAGTATTTT.

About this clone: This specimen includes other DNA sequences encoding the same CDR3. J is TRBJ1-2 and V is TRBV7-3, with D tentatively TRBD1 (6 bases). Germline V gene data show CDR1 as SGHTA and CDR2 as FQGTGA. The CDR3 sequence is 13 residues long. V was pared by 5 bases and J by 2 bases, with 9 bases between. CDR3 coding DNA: TGTGCCAGCAGCCCGGACAGAAACTATGGCTACACCTTC. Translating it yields CASSPDRNYGYTF.

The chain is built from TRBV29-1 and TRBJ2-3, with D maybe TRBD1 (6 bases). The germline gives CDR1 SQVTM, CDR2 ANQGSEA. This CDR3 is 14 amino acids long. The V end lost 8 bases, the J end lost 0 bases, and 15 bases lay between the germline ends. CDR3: CSHEGVVSTDTQYF. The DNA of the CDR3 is TGCAGCCACGAGGGGGTGGTGAGCACAGATACGCAGTATTTT.

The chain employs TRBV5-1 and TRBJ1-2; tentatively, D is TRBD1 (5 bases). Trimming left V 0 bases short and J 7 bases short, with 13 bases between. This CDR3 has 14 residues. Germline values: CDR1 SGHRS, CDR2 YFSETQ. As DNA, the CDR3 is TGCGCCAGCAGCTTGGATGGCAGGGATAGTGGCTACACCTTC. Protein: CASSLDGRDSGYTF.

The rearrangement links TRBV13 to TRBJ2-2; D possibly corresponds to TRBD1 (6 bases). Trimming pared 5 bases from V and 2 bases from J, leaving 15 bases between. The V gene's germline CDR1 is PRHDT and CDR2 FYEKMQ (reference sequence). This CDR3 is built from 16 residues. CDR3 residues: CASSRKQGPNTGELFF. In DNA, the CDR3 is TGTGCCAGCAGCCGGAAGCAGGGGCCCAACACCGGGGAGCTGTTTTTT.

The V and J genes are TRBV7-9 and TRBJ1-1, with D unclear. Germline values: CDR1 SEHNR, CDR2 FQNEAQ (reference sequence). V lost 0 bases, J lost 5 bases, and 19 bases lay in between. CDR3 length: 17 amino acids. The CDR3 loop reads CASSLASTSDIRTEAFF. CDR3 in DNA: TGTGCCAGCAGCTTAGCGTCGACATCCGATATTAGGACTGAAGCTTTCTTT.

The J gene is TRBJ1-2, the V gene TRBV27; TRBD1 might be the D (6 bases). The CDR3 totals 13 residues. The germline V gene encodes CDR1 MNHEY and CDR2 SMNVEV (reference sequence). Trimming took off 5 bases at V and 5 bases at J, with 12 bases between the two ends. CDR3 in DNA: TGTGCCAGCAGTCTCGGGACACTATATGGCTACACCTTC. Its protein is CASSLGTLYGYTF.

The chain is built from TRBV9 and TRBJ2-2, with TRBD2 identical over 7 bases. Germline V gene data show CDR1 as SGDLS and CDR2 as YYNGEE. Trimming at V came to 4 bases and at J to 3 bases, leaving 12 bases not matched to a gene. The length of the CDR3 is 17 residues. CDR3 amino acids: CASSTQRGLADTGELFF. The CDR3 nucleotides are TGTGCCAGCAGCACCCAGAGAGGTCTAGCGGACACCGGGGAGCTGTTTTTT.

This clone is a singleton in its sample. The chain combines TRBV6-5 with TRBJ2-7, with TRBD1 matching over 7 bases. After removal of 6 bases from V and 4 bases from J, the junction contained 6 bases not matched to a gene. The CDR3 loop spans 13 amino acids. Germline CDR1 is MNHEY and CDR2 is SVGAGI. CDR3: CASRTGPSYEQYF. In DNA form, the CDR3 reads TGTGCCAGCAGGACAGGGCCATCATACGAGCAGTACTTC.

The CDR3 sequence: CASSLYRVDGNQPQHF. The CDR3 nucleotides read TGTGCCAGCAGCCTATACAGGGTCGACGGCAATCAGCCCCAGCATTTT. V and J are TRBV7-2 and TRBJ1-5; D is possibly TRBD1 (6 bases). Looked up from germline, CDR1 is SGHTA and CDR2 is FQGNSA. The CDR3 has 16 residues. Trimming removed 5 bases from V and 2 bases from J, with 16 bases in between.

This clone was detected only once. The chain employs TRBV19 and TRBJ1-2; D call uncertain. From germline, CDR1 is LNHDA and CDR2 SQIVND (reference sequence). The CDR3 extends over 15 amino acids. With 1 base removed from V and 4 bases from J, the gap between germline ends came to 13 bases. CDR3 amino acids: CASSIAGIILYGYTF. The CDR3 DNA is TGTGCCAGTAGTATAGCCGGGATAATACTCTATGGCTACACCTTC.